Listed below are T cell receptor beta chains from one sample, sequenced in a study of blood T cell repertoires in COVID-19. This table comes from immunoSEQ multiplex PCR, and its TCRdb copy is limited to in-frame clones, with some not included. The table records approximately 210,000 clones, around 90% of them present only once. Sequenced material: peripheral blood. These receptors came from a man aged 18-30 years with active or convalescent COVID-19. Each CDR3 is given with its conserved first and last residue. D genes are given only for firm matches. Size is omitted from some rows. Given values are once, few, many or a class for expanded clones.

J: TRBJ1-6
size: NA
D: NA
V: TRBV6-4
DNA: TGTGCCAGCAGTGAGTCCAGGATGGGCTCACCCCTCCACTTT
CDR3: CASSESRMGSPLHF

J: TRBJ2-7
size: NA
D: NA
V: TRBV7-9
DNA: TGTGCCAGCAGCTGGACCCGGGGGACCTCCAGTCTCTCCTACGAGCAGTACTTC
CDR3: CASSWTRGTSSLSYEQYF

J: TRBJ2-5
size: NA
D: TRBD2
V: TRBV19
DNA: TGTGCCAGTAGTGTGCACGGCGGGGGGTTGAAGGAAGAGACCCAGTACTTC
CDR3: CASSVHGGGLKEETQYF

J: TRBJ1-4
size: NA
D: NA
V: TRBV15
DNA: TGTGCCACCAGCAGACTAGATGAAAAACTGTTTTTT
CDR3: CATSRLDEKLFF

J: TRBJ2-1
size: NA
D: TRBD1
V: TRBV13
DNA: TGTGCCAGCAGCCAATACCGGGACAGGATTATCTACAATGAGCAGTTCTTC
CDR3: CASSQYRDRIIYNEQFF

J: TRBJ1-6
size: NA
D: NA
V: TRBV5-6
DNA: TGTGCCAGCAGCTTTGCCAGGGTTAATTCACCCCTCCACTTT
CDR3: CASSFARVNSPLHF

J: TRBJ2-6
size: NA
D: NA
V: TRBV21-1
DNA: TGTGCCAGCAGCAAATGGCGGGCCTTACCTGGGGCCAACGTCCTGACTTTC
CDR3: CASSKWRALPGANVLTF

J: TRBJ2-2
size: NA
D: NA
V: TRBV19
DNA: TGTGCCAGTACCTATTTCTCGGAGCGGAGATACACCGGGGAGCTGTTTTTT
CDR3: CASTYFSERRYTGELFF

J: TRBJ1-3
size: NA
D: NA
V: TRBV18
DNA: TGTGCCAGCTCACCCTACGGTAGCTCTGGAAACACCATATATTTT
CDR3: CASSPYGSSGNTIYF

J: TRBJ2-1
size: NA
D: TRBD2
V: TRBV4-1
DNA: TGCGCCAGCAGCCAAGAGACCGGACTAGCGGGGTACAATGAGCAGTTCTTC
CDR3: CASSQETGLAGYNEQFF

J: TRBJ2-5
size: once
D: NA
V: TRBV7-3
DNA: TGTGCCAGCAGCTTATATTTCCTTGTGGGGGGTCGACAAGAGACCCAGTACTTC
CDR3: CASSLYFLVGGRQETQYF

J: TRBJ1-5
size: NA
D: TRBD1
V: TRBV2
DNA: TGTGCCAGCAGTGGAGGACAGGGGTATCAGCCCCAGCATTTT
CDR3: CASSGGQGYQPQHF

J: TRBJ2-2
size: NA
D: NA
V: TRBV9
DNA: TGTGCCAGCAGCTCCTGGGACTCCAACACCGGGGAGCTGTTTTTT
CDR3: CASSSWDSNTGELFF

J: TRBJ1-6
size: NA
D: NA
V: TRBV30
DNA: TGTGCCTGGAGTACACAGGCTTCACCCCTCCACTTT
CDR3: CAWSTQASPLHF

J: TRBJ1-2
size: NA
D: NA
V: TRBV7-9
DNA: TGTGCCAGCAGCCCCCGGGTCTCCTATGGCTACACCTTC
CDR3: CASSPRVSYGYTF

J: TRBJ2-2
size: NA
D: NA
V: TRBV19
DNA: TGTGCCAGTAGTATTTCAGGGGCCGGGGAGCTGTTTTTT
CDR3: CASSISGAGELFF

J: TRBJ1-2
size: NA
D: TRBD1
V: TRBV19
DNA: TGTGCCAGTAGTATTAGGACAGGGGGCGCGATTAACTATGGCTACACCTTC
CDR3: CASSIRTGGAINYGYTF

J: TRBJ2-7
size: NA
D: TRBD2
V: TRBV11-3
DNA: TGTGCCAGCAGCTTAGGACTAGCGGGAAACTACGAGCAGTACTTC
CDR3: CASSLGLAGNYEQYF

J: TRBJ2-2
size: NA
D: TRBD2
V: TRBV30
DNA: TGTGCCTGGAGGCCTAGCGGAGGAACCGGGGAGCTGTTTTTT
CDR3: CAWRPSGGTGELFF

J: TRBJ2-1
size: NA
D: TRBD2
V: TRBV7-8
DNA: TGTGCCAGCAGCTTAGGAGGGACTAGCGGAGTGGTCAGTGAGCAGTTCTTC
CDR3: CASSLGGTSGVVSEQFF

J: TRBJ1-2
size: NA
D: TRBD1
V: TRBV16
DNA: TGTGCCAGCAGCCAGAGGGGACAGGGTGGCTATGGCTACACCTTC
CDR3: CASSQRGQGGYGYTF

J: TRBJ1-3
size: NA
D: NA
V: TRBV7-6
DNA: TGTGCCAGCAGCTTAGGGGCAGGGGCGTCTGGAAACACCATATATTTT
CDR3: CASSLGAGASGNTIYF

J: TRBJ1-1
size: NA
D: NA
V: TRBV5-1
DNA: TGCGCCAGCAGCATTGGACAGTACACTGAAGCTTTCTTT
CDR3: CASSIGQYTEAFF

J: TRBJ2-2
size: NA
D: TRBD2
V: TRBV3-1/TRBV3-2
DNA: TGTGCCAGCAGACGCGGGACTAGCGGGAGGGAAACCGGGGAGCTGTTTTTT
CDR3: CASRRGTSGRETGELFF

J: TRBJ1-6
size: NA
D: TRBD1
V: TRBV6-1
DNA: TGTGCCAGCAGAGAACAGGGGGGCCTTTATAATTCACCCCTCCACTTT
CDR3: CASREQGGLYNSPLHF

J: TRBJ2-5
size: NA
D: TRBD2
V: TRBV11-2
DNA: TGTGCCAGCGGTAGCGGGCAGTGGGAGACCCAGTACTTC
CDR3: CASGSGQWETQYF

J: TRBJ1-5
size: NA
D: TRBD1
V: TRBV28
DNA: TGTGCCAGCACTTGGACAGGTGGAAAGGGGTCTGGATCGAGGGATCAGGCCCAGCATTTT
CDR3: CASTWTGGKGSGSRDQAQHF

J: TRBJ1-1
size: NA
D: NA
V: TRBV28
DNA: TGTGCCAGCAGCCGCCGGGGTTTGAACACTGAAGCTTTCTTT
CDR3: CASSRRGLNTEAFF

J: TRBJ2-3
size: NA
D: TRBD2
V: TRBV24-1
DNA: TGTGCCACCAGTGACCCAAGTCCTAGCGGGATGGGAGATACGCAGTATTTT
CDR3: CATSDPSPSGMGDTQYF

J: TRBJ1-1
size: NA
D: NA
V: TRBV18
DNA: TGTGCCAGCTCACCAATGGGGACATCGAACACTGAAGCTTTCTTT
CDR3: CASSPMGTSNTEAFF

J: TRBJ1-2
size: NA
D: TRBD1
V: TRBV27
DNA: TGTGCCAGCAGTCTGACCGGGACAGGGGGCTCAGGTGGCTACACCTTC
CDR3: CASSLTGTGGSGGYTF

J: TRBJ2-7
size: NA
D: NA
V: TRBV7-9
DNA: TGTGCCAGCAGCTTAGCGGCAGTCAGAACCTACGAGCAGTACTTC
CDR3: CASSLAAVRTYEQYF

J: TRBJ2-1
size: NA
D: TRBD2
V: TRBV29-1
DNA: TGCAGCGCTATGGGACTAGCAGGCAATGAGCAGTTCTTC
CDR3: CSAMGLAGNEQFF

J: TRBJ1-6
size: NA
D: NA
V: TRBV25-1
DNA: TGTGCCAGCAGTGTTCTGAATTCACCCCTCCACTTT
CDR3: CASSVLNSPLHF

J: TRBJ1-1
size: once
D: NA
V: TRBV6-6
DNA: TGTGCCAGCACCTACCCCGGGACTGTCGGTTGGGGAGCTTTCTTT
CDR3: CASTYPGTVGWGAFF

J: TRBJ1-6
size: once
D: NA
V: TRBV11-2
DNA: TGTGCCAGCAGCTTAGATCGGAATTCACCCCTCCACTTT
CDR3: CASSLDRNSPLHF

J: TRBJ1-6
size: NA
D: NA
V: TRBV7-9
DNA: TGTGCCAGCAGACTAAATTCTGGGAATTCACCCCTCCACTTT
CDR3: CASRLNSGNSPLHF

J: TRBJ1-2
size: NA
D: NA
V: TRBV7-6
DNA: TGTGCCAGCAGCTTAGTAGGGGCAGGGGCAACTAACTATGGCTACACCTTC
CDR3: CASSLVGAGATNYGYTF

J: TRBJ2-1
size: NA
D: TRBD1
V: TRBV19
DNA: TGTGCCAGTAGTTTCAGCCAGACAGGGGCCAGCTCCTACAATGAGCAGTTCTTC
CDR3: CASSFSQTGASSYNEQFF

J: TRBJ2-3
size: once
D: NA
V: TRBV5-1
DNA: TGCGCCAGCAGCTTGGTACTCACAGATACGCAGTATTTT
CDR3: CASSLVLTDTQYF

J: TRBJ1-4
size: NA
D: TRBD1
V: TRBV5-4
DNA: TGTGCCAGCAGCTCCCCACGGGACAGGGGTGAAAAACTGTTTTTT
CDR3: CASSSPRDRGEKLFF

J: TRBJ2-7
size: NA
D: NA
V: TRBV9
DNA: TGTGCCAGCAGCGGTCGGGGGTACGAGCAGTACTTC
CDR3: CASSGRGYEQYF

J: TRBJ2-1
size: NA
D: NA
V: TRBV4-3
DNA: TGCGCCAGCTCCCTCGGGAACAATGAGCAGTTCTTC
CDR3: CASSLGNNEQFF

J: TRBJ1-1
size: NA
D: TRBD1
V: TRBV7-9
DNA: TGTGCCAGCAGCTTACCGACAGGGGCCAGGGGCACTGAAGCTTTCTTT
CDR3: CASSLPTGARGTEAFF

J: TRBJ1-5
size: NA
D: NA
V: TRBV21-1
DNA: TGTGCCAGCAGTTCTGGGGGCGAACATTCAAATAACAATCAGCCCCAGCATTTT
CDR3: CASSSGGEHSNNNQPQHF

J: TRBJ1-1
size: NA
D: NA
V: TRBV7-6
DNA: TGTGCCAGCAGCTCCACCACTCCCCCCAGGTGGGTCATGAACACTGAAGCTTTCTTT
CDR3: CASSSTTPPRWVMNTEAFF

J: TRBJ1-5
size: NA
D: TRBD1
V: TRBV3-1/TRBV3-2
DNA: TGTGCCAGCAGCCTGAGCGCAGGGGGCCGCAATCAGCCCCAGCATTTT
CDR3: CASSLSAGGRNQPQHF

J: TRBJ2-7
size: NA
D: TRBD2
V: TRBV30
DNA: TGTGCCTGGAGTGTATGGGCTAGCGGGAGGGCCACCGAGCAGTACTTC
CDR3: CAWSVWASGRATEQYF

J: TRBJ1-1
size: NA
D: NA
V: TRBV9
DNA: TGTGCCAGCAGCGAGAGACCGGGACATGTGAACACTGAAGCTTTCTTT
CDR3: CASSERPGHVNTEAFF

J: TRBJ1-2
size: NA
D: TRBD1
V: TRBV5-1
DNA: TGCGCCAGCAGCTTGGCCGGTGTTGGACAGGGGGCTGGCGGCTACACCTTC
CDR3: CASSLAGVGQGAGGYTF

J: TRBJ2-6
size: NA
D: TRBD2
V: TRBV19
DNA: TGTGCCACCGGGAGGGGGGAGTCTGGGGCCAACGTCCTGACTTTC
CDR3: CATGRGESGANVLTF

J: TRBJ1-4
size: NA
D: TRBD1
V: TRBV7-9
DNA: TGTGCCAGCAGCTTATCCTTCGACAGGGGAAAACTGTTTTTT
CDR3: CASSLSFDRGKLFF

J: TRBJ2-4
size: NA
D: TRBD2
V: TRBV6-6
DNA: TGTGCCAGCGGTCAGCGGGAGGGATCCTTAGCCAAAAACATTCAGTACTTC
CDR3: CASGQREGSLAKNIQYF

J: TRBJ2-7
size: NA
D: TRBD2
V: TRBV7-2
DNA: TGTGCCAGCAGCCGACTAGCCTCCTACGAGCAGTACTTC
CDR3: CASSRLASYEQYF

J: TRBJ1-2
size: NA
D: TRBD1
V: TRBV30
DNA: TGTGCCTGGACCACTCAGGGGGCGGGCGGCTACACCTTC
CDR3: CAWTTQGAGGYTF

J: TRBJ2-5
size: NA
D: NA
V: TRBV5-1
DNA: TGCGCCAGCAGCTTGGGGGTACTAGTATACCAAGAGACCCAGTACTTC
CDR3: CASSLGVLVYQETQYF

J: TRBJ2-1
size: NA
D: TRBD2
V: TRBV4-1
DNA: TGCGCCAGCAGCCAAGATCTACAGGCGGGGGGTCTCGGCAATGAGCAGTTCTTC
CDR3: CASSQDLQAGGLGNEQFF

J: TRBJ1-4
size: NA
D: NA
V: TRBV7-8
DNA: TGTGCCAGCAGTTCGCAGGGCAGCGAAAAACTGTTTTTT
CDR3: CASSSQGSEKLFF

J: TRBJ1-1
size: NA
D: NA
V: TRBV6-2/TRBV6-3
DNA: TGTGCCAGCAGTTTTTACCTGAGCGGACAGCACACTGAAGCTTTCTTT
CDR3: CASSFYLSGQHTEAFF